Given below is one T cell receptor (beta chain) in context. V shed 6 bases, J shed 0 bases, and the junction held 3 bases outside the gene matches. CDR1 ENHRY and CDR2 SYGVKD come from the germline V gene. This CDR3 spans 14 amino acids. This entry is derived from a study of blood T cell repertoires in COVID-19. At the level of the study: T cells, B-cell-depleted T cells, or PBMCs provided the cDNA or gDNA that served as material.

The protocol was immunoSEQ multiplex PCR, while the TCRdb copy is restricted to in-frame clones and leaves out a portion. The repertoire includes 200,000 or so clones, about 83% of them detected once, and 15% to 20% sits in the top ten. The source material was peripheral blood. This rearrangement joins TRBV10-3 to TRBJ2-3; 7 bases are shared with TRBD1. The TCR originated in a person aged 65 to 85 with COVID-19, enrolled during active disease. The DNA of the CDR3 is TGTGCCATCAGAGCGGACAGGAGCACAGATACGCAGTATTTT. Translation gives CAIRADRSTDTQYF.